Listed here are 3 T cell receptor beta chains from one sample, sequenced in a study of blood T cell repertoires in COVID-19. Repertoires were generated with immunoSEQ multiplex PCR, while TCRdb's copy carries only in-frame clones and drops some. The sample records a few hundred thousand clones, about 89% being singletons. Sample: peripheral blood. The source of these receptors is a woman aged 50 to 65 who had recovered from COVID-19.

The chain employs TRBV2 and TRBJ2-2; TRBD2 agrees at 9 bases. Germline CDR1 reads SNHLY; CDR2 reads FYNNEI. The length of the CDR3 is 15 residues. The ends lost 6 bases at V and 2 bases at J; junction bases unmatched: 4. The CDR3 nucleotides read TGTGCCAGCAGCCCGGGACTAGCTAACACCGGGGAGCTGTTTTTT. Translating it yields CASSPGLANTGELFF.

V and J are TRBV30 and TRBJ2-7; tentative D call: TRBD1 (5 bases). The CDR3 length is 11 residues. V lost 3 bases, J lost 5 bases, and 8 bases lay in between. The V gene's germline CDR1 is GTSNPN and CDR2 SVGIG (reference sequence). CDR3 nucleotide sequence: TGTGCCTGGAGCGCCAGGGACGAGCAGTACTTC. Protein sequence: CAWSARDEQYF.

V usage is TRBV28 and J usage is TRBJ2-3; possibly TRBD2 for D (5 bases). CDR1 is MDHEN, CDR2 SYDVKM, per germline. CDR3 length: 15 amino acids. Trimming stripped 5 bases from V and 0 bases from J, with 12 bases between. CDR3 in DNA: TGTGCCAGCAGTCATAGCGACTCTAGCACAGATACGCAGTATTTT. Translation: CASSHSDSSTDTQYF.